The rows below give T cell receptor beta chains drawn from one sample of a study of blood T cells in healthy people across ages. TCRdb fed the 5' RACE reads into MiXCR, producing one record per CDR3 protein. The sample consists of approximately 680,000 distinct CDR3 sequences, roughly 32% of them appearing once. Input material: blood. These TCRs come from a woman of 80 years or more in good health. The CDR3 runs from the conserved cysteine through the conserved F or W. A D gene is named only where the DNA matches it firmly. A clone size is listed for some rows: how often the clone was seen (once, few, many), or a class if it is expanded.

few	TRBV2	TRBJ1-2	TRBD1	TGTGCCAGCAGTGAGTGGGACAGGGCTAACTATGGCTACACCTTC	CASSEWDRANYGYTF
.	TRBV5-1	TRBJ2-7	TRBD2	TGCGCCAGCAGCTTCCGGACTAGCGGCACCTACGAGCAGTACTTC	CASSFRTSGTYEQYF
.	TRBV20-1	TRBJ1-1	.	TGCAGTGCTAGAGATAAGACTGAAGCTTTCTTT	CSARDKTEAFF
.	TRBV20-1	TRBJ1-2	.	TGCAGTGCTATGTTGGGTGTGAGGGGCTACACCTTC	CSAMLGVRGYTF
.	TRBV9	TRBJ2-1	TRBD2	TGTGCCAGCAGCGTAGTGGCAGCGGGACTCTCCTACAATGAGCGGTTCTTC	CASSVVAAGLSYNERFF
few	TRBV3-1	TRBJ1-2	TRBD1	TGTGCCAGCAGCCAATCAGACAGGGAGAATGGCTACACCTTC	CASSQSDRENGYTF
few	TRBV27	TRBJ1-5	.	TGTGCCAGCAGCCCCACGAGGGGGCCCCAGCATTTT	CASSPTRGPQHF
many	TRBV5-1	TRBJ2-7	TRBD1	TGCGCCAGCAGCTTGGAGACAGGGGGATGGTACGAGCAGTACTTC	CASSLETGGWYEQYF
many	TRBV18	TRBJ2-5	.	TGTGCCAGCTCATGGACGGGGCCAGAAGAGACCCAGTACTTC	CASSWTGPEETQYF
few	TRBV6-6	TRBJ1-5	.	TGTGCCAGCAGGGACCTACAGGGTGGAAATCAGCCCCAGCATTTT	CASRDLQGGNQPQHF
few	TRBV30	TRBJ1-5	.	TGTGCCTGGAGTAATGGGGACAATCAGCCCCAGCATTTT	CAWSNGDNQPQHF
.	TRBV15	TRBJ1-2	TRBD1	TGTGCCACCAGCAGAGATGGACAGGGGGACTATGGCTACACCTTC	CATSRDGQGDYGYTF
.	TRBV28	TRBJ2-5	.	TGTGCCAGCAGTAAAGGGGTGTACTTTGAGCAGTACTTC	CASSKGVYFEQYF
many	TRBV20-1	TRBJ2-4	.	TGCAGTGCTAGAGTTCAGCGTCGGAACATTCAGTACTTC	CSARVQRRNIQYF
once	TRBV6-2/TRBV6-3	TRBJ2-7	.	TGTACCAGCAGCTACGCAGATTCCTACGAGCAGTACTTC	CTSSYADSYEQYF
many	TRBV3-1	TRBJ2-4	.	TGTGCCAGCAGCCAAGTGGCTTCCGGTCAGTACTTC	CASSQVASGQYF
many	TRBV29-1	TRBJ2-1	.	TGCAGCGCCACTGGGCGAGAGCAGTTCTTC	CSATGREQFF
few	TRBV27	TRBJ1-1	.	TGTGCCAGCAGTACAGGGTTAGGGGTTGGCACTGAAGCTTTCTTT	CASSTGLGVGTEAFF
.	TRBV13	TRBJ1-4	TRBD1	TGTGCCAGCAGCTTAACCCAGGGGGCGCGGGGTGAAAAACTGTTTTTT	CASSLTQGARGEKLFF
few	TRBV20-1	TRBJ2-1	TRBD1	TGCAGTGCCACGGGACAGATCCAAGAGACCCAGTTCTTC	CSATGQIQETQFF
many	TRBV6-1	TRBJ2-7	TRBD1	TGTGCCAGCAGAGCCGCTCGACAGGGAGCCTACGAGCAGTACTTC	CASRAARQGAYEQYF
.	TRBV7-2	TRBJ2-3	TRBD2	TGTGCCAGCGGCAAGCGGGGGGTGTCAGATACGCAGTATTTT	CASGKRGVSDTQYF
many	TRBV28	TRBJ1-2	TRBD1	TGTGCCAGCAGTGGGACAGGGGCACACTATGGCTACACCTTC	CASSGTGAHYGYTF
many	TRBV12-3/TRBV12-4	TRBJ2-1	TRBD2	TGTGCCAGCAGTCGATCCACGGGGGGGACCTACAATGAGCAGTTCTTC	CASSRSTGGTYNEQFF
.	TRBV7-2	TRBJ1-3	.	TGTGCCAGCAGCTTTCAAAACACCCGGACAGCAGGAAACACCATATATTTT	CASSFQNTRTAGNTIYF
.	TRBV5-1	TRBJ2-1	TRBD1	TGCGCCAGCAGCTTAGCAGGGGGCCACAATGAGCAGTTCTTC	CASSLAGGHNEQFF
few	TRBV5-8	TRBJ2-2	.	TGTGCCAGCAGTGTCAGATTTATGAGAGTCACCGGGGAGCTGTTTTTT	CASSVRFMRVTGELFF
many	TRBV6-5	TRBJ2-5	.	TGTGCCAGCAGTTACTCGACGGCCAGACAAGAGACCCAGTACTTC	CASSYSTARQETQYF
many	TRBV18	TRBJ2-1	TRBD2	TGTGCCAGCGCACAGTCGGGGGGGTCCTACAATGAGCAGTTCTTC	CASAQSGGSYNEQFF
.	TRBV7-9	TRBJ1-1	.	TGTGCCAGCAGTTCACAGGGTTTCGGCGCTGAAGCTTTCTTT	CASSSQGFGAEAFF
.	TRBV6-1	TRBJ2-7	TRBD1	TGTGCCAGCAGCGCCGGGACAGGAACTTACGAGCAGTACTTC	CASSAGTGTYEQYF
few	TRBV6-5	TRBJ1-1	TRBD1	TGTGCCAGCAGAGCAGGGGGCAGCCCGAACACTGAAACTTTCTTT	CASRAGGSPNTETFF
.	TRBV20-1	TRBJ1-1	.	TGCAGTGCTAGACAAACCCCCCGGAGGATGAACACTGAAGCTTTCTTT	CSARQTPRRMNTEAFF
.	TRBV10-3	TRBJ2-2	.	TGTGCCATCAGTGAGCAAGGAACAACAGGGGGAGGGAGCGCCGGGGAGCTGTTTTTT	CAISEQGTTGGGSAGELFF
many	TRBV5-1	TRBJ2-5	.	TGCGCCAGCAGCTTGCGGGGATCAAAAGAGACCCAGTACTTC	CASSLRGSKETQYF
.	TRBV15	TRBJ2-7	.	TGTGCCACCAGCACTCGGACTGTTTCCTGCGAGCGGTACTTC	CATSTRTVSCERYF
.	TRBV27	TRBJ2-7	TRBD1	TGTGCCAGCAGCGGACAGGATTCCTCCTACGAGCAGTACTTC	CASSGQDSSYEQYF
many	TRBV28	TRBJ1-2	.	TGTGCCAGCAGTTTAATCGGCAGGGAAAACTATGGCTACACCTTC	CASSLIGRENYGYTF
.	TRBV10-2	TRBJ1-3	TRBD1	TGCGCCAGCAGTGAGGCGGACAGGGCAACTGGAAACACCATATATTTT	CASSEADRATGNTIYF
many	TRBV10-3	TRBJ1-4	.	TGTGCCATCAGTGAACCGGGAACTAATGAAAAACTGTTTTTT	CAISEPGTNEKLFF
many	TRBV9	TRBJ2-3	.	TGTGCCAGCAGCGTAGCAGCCTTAGGCACAGATACGCAGTATTTT	CASSVAALGTDTQYF
many	TRBV2	TRBJ2-5	.	TGTGCCAGCAGTGGGGACCATCAAGAGACCCAGTACTTC	CASSGDHQETQYF
.	TRBV20-1	TRBJ1-1	.	TGCAGGGCTAGCCCCCGCGGCACTGAAGCTTTCTTT	CRASPRGTEAFF
many	TRBV12-3/TRBV12-4	TRBJ2-5	.	TGTGCCAGCAGACCCACAGGGAACGGTGAGACCCAGTACTTC	CASRPTGNGETQYF
few	TRBV12-3/TRBV12-4	TRBJ2-7	.	TGTGCCAGCAGTCGATTGAGTGGCCACGAGCAGTACTTC	CASSRLSGHEQYF
.	TRBV28	TRBJ1-1	.	TGTGCCGGCAGGCGGGGGCAAGCTTTCTTT	CAGRRGQAFF